These T cell receptor beta chains were read from a single sample in a study of T cell responses to AZD1222 COVID-19 vaccine. Method: immunoSEQ multiplex PCR; TCRdb's copy keeps in-frame clones and lacks some. Altogether some 150,000 clones are present, around 88% being singletons, with the ten largest covering around 2.2%. The specimen comprised peripheral blood, sampled on day 0 of AZD1222 vaccination. The source of these receptors is an adult in good health. CDR3s include the opening cysteine and the closing phenylalanine or tryptophan. The D gene is left open where the match is weak. The size entry is marked missing in some rows and otherwise reads once, few, many or a size class.

>NA|NA|TRBJ2-3|TRBV4-3
TGCGCCAGCAGCCAAGATACGGGTAGCTCCACAGATACGCAGTATTTT
CASSQDTGSSTDTQYF
>NA|NA|TRBJ2-6|TRBV20-1
TGCAGTGCTAGTCTGGGGGCCAACGTCCTGACTTTC
CSASLGANVLTF
>NA|TRBD2|TRBJ2-3|TRBV5-1
TGCGCCAGCAGCTCGGGACTAGCGGGAGGGGCTAGAACCACAGATACGCAGTATTTT
CASSSGLAGGARTTDTQYF
>NA|TRBD1|TRBJ2-7|TRBV6-5
TGTGCCAGCAGGATCGGACAGGGAAGCGAGCAGTACTTC
CASRIGQGSEQYF
>once|NA|TRBJ2-7|TRBV15
TGTGCCACCAGCAGAGGTGGGAACTCCTACGAGCAGTACTTC
CATSRGGNSYEQYF
>NA|TRBD1|TRBJ1-2|TRBV28
TGTGCCAGCAGAGGACAGGGGATGGGCTATGGCTACACCTTC
CASRGQGMGYGYTF
>NA|TRBD1|TRBJ1-2|TRBV6-5
TGTGCCAGCAGCACGACAGGGAACTATGGCTACACCTTC
CASSTTGNYGYTF
>few|TRBD2|TRBJ2-3|TRBV6-5
TGTGCCAGCAGGGGACTAGCGAAACTTCTCGATACGCAGTATTTT
CASRGLAKLLDTQYF
>NA|NA|TRBJ1-1|TRBV19
TGTAAGGACCCGGGGAGCCCCAGCACTGAAGCTTTCTTT
CKDPGSPSTEAFF
>NA|TRBD1|TRBJ1-2|TRBV19
TGTGCCAGTAGTATGGACAGGGTACGTGGCTACACCTTC
CASSMDRVRGYTF
>NA|NA|TRBJ2-7|TRBV27
TGTGCCAGCAGTTTTCAGCCCCGAAGCTCCTACGAGCAGTACTTC
CASSFQPRSSYEQYF
>NA|NA|TRBJ1-2|TRBV14
TGTGCCAGCAGCCAAGAAACAGTCTATGGCTACACCTTC
CASSQETVYGYTF
>NA|NA|TRBJ2-7|TRBV2
TGTGCCAGCAGTTGGTTCCCCCCGAACTCCTACGAGCAGTACTTC
CASSWFPPNSYEQYF
>NA|NA|TRBJ1-2|TRBV27
TGTGCCAGCAGTGCAAGGACAGCCTTTTATGGCTACACCTTC
CASSARTAFYGYTF
>NA|NA|TRBJ2-1|TRBV29-1
TGCAGCGGAGGGAGGTTAGACAATGAGCAGTTCTTC
CSGGRLDNEQFF
>once|NA|TRBJ2-1|TRBV29-1
TGCAGCGTTGGCCAGGATGAGCAGTTCTTC
CSVGQDEQFF
>NA|TRBD1|TRBJ1-2|TRBV3-1/TRBV3-2
TGTGCCAGCAGCCAAGCGGGAACAGGGGCCGCAGTCTATGGCTACACCTTC
CASSQAGTGAAVYGYTF
>NA|NA|TRBJ2-1|TRBV12-5
TGTGCTAGTGGTTTGGTAGGGGGGAAGGCTGAGCAGTTCTTC
CASGLVGGKAEQFF
>once|NA|TRBJ1-1|TRBV5-1
TGCGCCAGCAGCTTGGGCGCGAGGGTGGGCACTGAAGCTTTCTTT
CASSLGARVGTEAFF
>NA|NA|TRBJ1-1|TRBV30
TGTGCCTGGAGACTCGGGACCGAAGCTTTCTTT
CAWRLGTEAFF
>NA|NA|TRBJ2-7|TRBV18
TGTGCCAGCTCACCTGGGAGTTCCTACGAGCAGTACTTC
CASSPGSSYEQYF
>once|NA|TRBJ2-3|TRBV7-3
TGTGCCAGCAGCTCGTCGATCAACACAGATACGCAGTATTTT
CASSSSINTDTQYF
>NA|NA|TRBJ1-2|TRBV28
TGTGCCAGCAGCTCCTTACAGGGTCGCTATGGCTACACCTTC
CASSSLQGRYGYTF
>NA|NA|TRBJ2-3|TRBV5-1
TGCGCCAGCAGTCAGGGTAAAGATACGCAGTATTTT
CASSQGKDTQYF
>NA|TRBD1|TRBJ1-2|TRBV5-1
TGCGCCAGCAGCTCCTCCGGGACAGGGGATGGCTACACCTTC
CASSSSGTGDGYTF
>once|TRBD2|TRBJ2-5|TRBV7-3
TGTGCCAGCAGCTTAATAGGGGGAGTAGCGGGAGAAACCCAGTACTTC
CASSLIGGVAGETQYF
>NA|TRBD1|TRBJ2-1|TRBV19
TGTGCCAGTAGTCACAAAGCAGGGGGCGGAAATGAGCAGTTCTTC
CASSHKAGGGNEQFF
>few|NA|TRBJ1-5|TRBV28
TGTGCCAGCAGTTTTGGTAGCAAGCCCCAGCATTTT
CASSFGSKPQHF
>NA|TRBD1|TRBJ2-3|TRBV5-6
TGTGCCAGCAGCTCCGGGACAGGGTTAAGCACAGATACGCAGTATTTT
CASSSGTGLSTDTQYF
>NA|NA|TRBJ1-2|TRBV9
TGTGCCAGCAGCCCCGGGGCCGGAGGGGGTCTCTATGGCTACACCTTC
CASSPGAGGGLYGYTF
>NA|NA|TRBJ2-5|TRBV19
TGTGCCAGTAGTATAGGGGGTAGCGGACTGCAAGAGACCCAGTACTTC
CASSIGGSGLQETQYF
>NA|NA|TRBJ1-2|TRBV6-2/TRBV6-3
TGTGCCAGCAGTTACTCGCCGGGAATGGGTGGCTACACCTTC
CASSYSPGMGGYTF
>few|TRBD1|TRBJ1-2|TRBV4-1
TGCGCCAGCAGCCAAGGGCGGACAGGAAACTTCTATGGCTACACCTTC
CASSQGRTGNFYGYTF
>NA|NA|TRBJ1-5|TRBV7-8
TGTGCCAGCAGACCCGGGGAGCATCAGCCCCAGCATTTT
CASRPGEHQPQHF
>once|NA|TRBJ2-7|TRBV9
TGTGCCAGCAGCGTAGACCTAGGGACCTACGAGCAGTACTTC
CASSVDLGTYEQYF
>NA|TRBD1|TRBJ2-7|TRBV19
TGTGCCAGCCAATTATCCGGGACAGGGATCTACGAGCAGTACTTC
CASQLSGTGIYEQYF
>once|NA|TRBJ2-7|TRBV9
TGTGCCAGCAGCATCACCTGGGGGGACACGTACGAGCAGTACTTC
CASSITWGDTYEQYF
>NA|NA|TRBJ1-2|TRBV25-1
TGTGCCAGCAGTGAAAACGAGGGCTACACCTTC
CASSENEGYTF
>NA|NA|TRBJ1-1|TRBV7-2
TGTGCCAGCAGCTTGGAGGGGTTTGAAGCTTTCTTT
CASSLEGFEAFF
>NA|NA|TRBJ1-2|TRBV12-3/TRBV12-4
TGTGCCAGCGGGCCCGTGGGGGGCTACACCTTC
CASGPVGGYTF
>NA|NA|TRBJ2-1|TRBV5-4
TGTGCCAGCACTCCCGACTGGCCATCCTACAATGAGCAGTTCTTC
CASTPDWPSYNEQFF
>NA|TRBD1|TRBJ2-5|TRBV19
TGTGCCAGTAGTATCAATATGGGACAGGGGGCCGAGACCCAGTACTTC
CASSINMGQGAETQYF
>few|NA|TRBJ1-1|TRBV27
TGTGCCAGCAGTTCCCAGGGGATCCGCTGGGATTTT
CASSSQGIRWDF
>NA|NA|TRBJ1-5|TRBV28
TGTGCCAGCAGTTTTAGAATTCCAGACTATCAGCCCCAGCATTTT
CASSFRIPDYQPQHF
>NA|NA|TRBJ1-6|TRBV10-3
TGTGCCATCAGAGAACGTAATTCACCCCTCCACTTT
CAIRERNSPLHF
>NA|NA|TRBJ1-2|TRBV21-1
TGTGCCAGCTGGGCAGGAGATAACTATGGCTACACCTTC
CASWAGDNYGYTF
>NA|TRBD2|TRBJ2-1|TRBV7-2
TGTGCCAGCAGCTCAGGGGGGCTAGCGGGGAAAGTTGAGCAGTTCTTC
CASSSGGLAGKVEQFF
>NA|TRBD1|TRBJ1-5|TRBV5-5
TGTGCCAGCAGCCGCGACAGGGGTAATCAGCCCCAGCATTTT
CASSRDRGNQPQHF
>NA|TRBD1|TRBJ1-6|TRBV7-2
TGTGCCAGCAGCTTAGCTTCGGGACAGGCTCGTTTCGATTCACCCCTCCACTTT
CASSLASGQARFDSPLHF
>NA|NA|TRBJ1-1|TRBV5-4
TGTGCCAGCAGCAAAGGGACCGAAGTAGAAGCTTTCTTT
CASSKGTEVEAFF